The 27 T cell receptor beta chains in this list originate from one sample, sequenced in a study of blood T cell repertoires in COVID-19 (dated by TCRdb to the early 2020s). The library was produced with the immunoSEQ multiplex PCR assay. TCRdb holds this immuneACCESS table with in-frame rearrangements only. Some clones are missing; in checked studies, unresolved V genes explain under half, and the rest has no known cause. The sample data list a few hundred thousand clones, and roughly 80% of these were observed just once. Approximately 3.2% of the sample lies in the top ten. The sample consisted of peripheral blood. The receptor set was obtained from a woman between 18 and 29 years old with acute or convalescent COVID-19.

The V and J genes are TRBV7-6 and TRBJ1-3; tentative D call: TRBD1 (6 bases). The CDR3 has 15 amino acids. V shed 2 bases and J shed 7 bases, with 15 bases lying between them. Germline-derived CDR1 and CDR2 are SGHVS and FNYEAQ. In DNA, the CDR3 is TGTGCCAGCAGCTTATCGGCGGGGGCATTGAACACCATATATTTT. Residues: CASSLSAGALNTIYF.

The chain uses TRBV4-3 and TRBJ2-1; 9 bases match TRBD2. V was pared by 0 bases and J by 4 bases, with 4 bases of the junction left unmatched. CDR3 length equals 16 residues. Per germline, CDR1 LGHNA and CDR2 YSLEER. The CDR3 region is CASSQEVTSGYNEQFF. CDR3 DNA: TGCGCCAGCAGCCAAGAGGTGACTAGCGGATACAATGAGCAGTTCTTC.

Remarks on this clone: At one end the junction does not follow the germline gene, possibly because of a read error. This sequence joins TRBV6-1 and TRBJ2-5; D possibly corresponds to TRBD2 (5 bases). The CDR3 contains 14 residues. CDR1 and CDR2 (germline): MNHNS, SASEGT. Here the CDR3 reads CASSEIGPGRSRNF. The DNA for the CDR3 is TGTGCCAGCAGTGAAATAGGGCCGGGAAGGTCAAGGAACTTC.

This chain connects TRBV27 to TRBJ2-1, with a weak D call TRBD2 (6 bases). This CDR3 is built from 14 residues. Trimming cost V 9 bases and J 0 bases, with 12 bases left between them. CDR1 and CDR2 (germline): MNHEY, SMNVEV (reference sequence). The CDR3 nucleotides are TGTGCCAGTTCGGAGGGGAGCTCCTACAATGAGCAGTTCTTC. Amino acid sequence: CASSEGSSYNEQFF.

The chain has TRBV10-3 and TRBJ2-1, with 7 positions matching TRBD2. Unmatched junction bases numbered 6, after V lost 1 base and J lost 9 bases. The CDR3 extends over 14 amino acids. Looked up from germline, CDR1 is ENHRY and CDR2 is SYGVKD. The CDR3 DNA reads as TGTGCCATCAGTGAGTTTGGGGGGGAAGGTGAGCAGTTCTTC. Amino acid sequence: CAISEFGGEGEQFF.

This clone was detected once. The chain couples TRBV5-1 to TRBJ1-4; 9 nucleotides agree with TRBD1. The CDR3 extends over 16 amino acids. Germline V gene lookup returns CDR1 SGHRS and CDR2 YFSETQ. With 2 bases clipped from V and 8 bases from J, the junction kept 10 bases outside the gene matches. CDR3 sequence: CASSLQTGGSGEKLFF. The CDR3 region has the DNA TGCGCCAGCAGCTTACAAACAGGGGGCTCGGGCGAAAAACTGTTTTTT.

This CDR3 is CASHHAGTAFTEQYF. In DNA, the CDR3 is TGTGCCAGTCACCATGCCGGGACAGCCTTCACCGAGCAGTACTTC. This sequence joins TRBV13 and TRBJ2-7; 7 bases are a match to TRBD1. CDR1 is PRHDT, CDR2 FYEKMQ, per germline (reference sequence). The CDR3 totals 15 residues. V lost 9 bases to trimming and J lost 6 bases; unmatched junction nucleotides: 17.

The V and J genes are TRBV9 and TRBJ2-1, with 14 bases identical to TRBD2. The V segment lost 4 bases and the J segment 6 bases; nucleotides outside the gene matches: 9. Germline CDR1 SGDLS, CDR2 YYNGEE. The CDR3 consists of 17 residues. The CDR3 DNA follows: TGTGCCAGCAGCCCGCCCTCGGGACTAGCGGGAGCCAATGAGCAGTTCTTC. Translated: CASSPPSGLAGANEQFF.

This rearrangement joins TRBV7-8 to TRBJ1-2; D possibly corresponds to TRBD1 (5 bases). The CDR3 runs to 14 residues. CDR1 SGHVS and CDR2 FQNEAQ come from the germline V gene. Between the trimmed V and J ends, which lost 8 bases and 5 bases, there was a span of 18 bases. CDR3 loop: CASGIGGDSYGYTF. Here the CDR3 DNA reads TGTGCCAGCGGTATCGGGGGGGACTCGTATGGCTACACCTTC.

The sample holds a few counts of this clone. The genes are TRBV9 and TRBJ1-3; a possible D gene is TRBD1 (5 bases). Trimming stripped 4 bases from V and 0 bases from J, with 17 bases between. The CDR3 length is 17 residues. CDR1 is SGDLS and CDR2 is YYNGEE in the germline V gene. The DNA for the CDR3 is TGTGCCAGCAGCAAGGGAGGGACGGTAACCTCTGGAAACACCATATATTTT. Translated, it gives CASSKGGTVTSGNTIYF.

This chain links TRBV5-1 with TRBJ1-1; D is undetermined. In germline, CDR1 is SGHRS, CDR2 YFSETQ. The CDR3 has 11 residues. Trimming removed 0 bases at V and 11 bases at J, with 8 bases between. In DNA form, the CDR3 reads TGCGCCAGCAGCTTGGACTCTAGGGCTTTCTTT. Translation: CASSLDSRAFF. Complete variable domain (other parts from reference TRBV5-1 and TRBJ1-1): KAGVTQTPRYLIKTRGQQVTLSCSPISGHRSVSWYQQTPGQGLQFLFEYFSETQRNKGNFPGRFSGRQFSNSRSEMNVSTLELGDSALYLCASSLDSRAFFGQGTRLTVV.

V is TRBV18 and J is TRBJ2-7; 7 bases are shared with TRBD1. V trimming: 0 bases; J trimming: 3 bases; junction bases outside the gene matches: 5. The V gene's germline CDR1 is KGHSH and CDR2 LQKENI. The CDR3 has 15 residues. Here the CDR3 DNA reads TGTGCCAGCTCACCACCCCGGGACAGTTTCTACGAGCAGTACTTC. Its translation: CASSPPRDSFYEQYF. The full variable domain, in which reference TRBV18 and TRBJ2-7 provide the parts outside the CDR3, is NAGVMQNPRHLVRRRGQEARLRCSPMKGHSHVYWYRQLPEEGLKFMVYLQKENIIDESGMPKERFSAEFPKEGPSILRIQQVVRGDSAAYFCASSPPRDSFYEQYFGPGTRLTVT.

The chain has TRBV4-3 and TRBJ2-1; TRBD2 aligns across 12 bases. Germline loops: CDR1 LGHNA, CDR2 YSLEER. The CDR3 sequence is 19 residues long. Trimming took 1 base from V and 3 from J; bases not matched to a gene: 10. The CDR3 nucleotides read TGCGCCAGCAGCCAAGGATCGGCTAGCGGGAGGGCAATCTACAATGAGCAGTTCTTC. It encodes CASSQGSASGRAIYNEQFF.

This clone was seen a single time. This rearrangement joins TRBV19 to TRBJ2-3, with 8 nucleotides matching TRBD1. The ends lost 4 bases at V and 2 bases at J; junction bases unmatched: 2. Germline CDR1 is LNHDA and CDR2 is SQIVND (reference sequence). The CDR3 length is 14 residues. This CDR3 is CASSTGGFTDTQYF. The CDR3 DNA reads as TGTGCCAGTAGTACAGGGGGCTTCACAGATACGCAGTATTTT.

The rearrangement links TRBV7-2 to TRBJ1-1; TRBD1 agrees at 10 bases. This CDR3 is built from 15 residues. The germline gives CDR1 SGHTA, CDR2 FQGNSA. V lost 5 bases to trimming and J lost 3 bases; unmatched junction nucleotides: 6. The CDR3 nucleotides read TGTGCCAGCAGCCCATGGACAGGGGGGGACACTGAAGCTTTCTTT. It yields the protein CASSPWTGGDTEAFF.

The gene calls are TRBV5-1 and TRBJ2-5; TRBD2 matches 11 bases. Germline V gene lookup returns CDR1 SGHRS and CDR2 YFSETQ. V trimming: 5 bases; J trimming: 0 bases; junction bases outside the gene matches: 6. This CDR3 contains 16 residues. DNA of the CDR3: TGCGCCAGCAGACACGGGACTAGCGGAAACCAAGAGACCCAGTACTTC. Its protein is CASRHGTSGNQETQYF.

The chain carries TRBV4-3 and TRBJ1-1, with unresolved D. This CDR3 has 13 residues. The germline V and J ends were trimmed by 4 bases and 5 bases, with 11 bases remaining between them. Germline-derived CDR1 and CDR2 are LGHNA and YSLEER. This CDR3 is CASSPDSGTEAFF. CDR3 in DNA: TGCGCCAGCAGCCCCGACTCTGGGACTGAAGCTTTCTTT.

The chain links TRBV7-9 to TRBJ1-2; D perhaps matches TRBD1 (5 bases). The ends were cut back, 1 base at V and 10 bases at J, with 13 bases in the middle. CDR1 and CDR2 (germline): SEHNR, FQNEAQ (reference sequence). The CDR3 runs 13 residues. Written as DNA, the CDR3 is TGTGCCAGCAGCTTAGAAGCAGGGTGGGCCTACACCTTC. This sequence encodes CASSLEAGWAYTF.

The chain has TRBV6-6 and TRBJ1-4; TRBD1 is a possible D gene (5 bases). The CDR3 has 14 amino acids. The V and J ends lost 6 bases and 2 bases respectively, with 10 bases between them. Germline values: CDR1 MNHNY, CDR2 SVGAGI (reference sequence). The DNA of the CDR3 is TGTGCCAGCAGAAGCGGGGGGACTAATGAAAAACTGTTTTTT. This gives the protein CASRSGGTNEKLFF.

The rearrangement joins TRBV7-2 to TRBJ1-5; 9 nucleotides match TRBD1. With 3 bases clipped from V and 6 bases from J, the junction kept 12 bases outside the gene matches. CDR3 size: 17 residues. From germline, CDR1 is SGHTA and CDR2 FQGNSA. The CDR3 DNA is TGTGCCAGCAGCTTCCCTGAGGGGACAGGGCCCAGTCAGCCCCAGCATTTT. Its protein product is CASSFPEGTGPSQPQHF.

The V call is TRBV28, the J call TRBJ2-7, with a tentative D call TRBD1 (6 bases). Germline CDR1 and CDR2: MDHEN and SYDVKM. The CDR3 extends over 14 amino acids. The V end was cut by 1 base, the J end by 4 bases, with 11 bases between. The CDR3 nucleotides are TGTGCCAGCAGTTTATTTGGCAGGGGATACGAGCAGTACTTC. Protein: CASSLFGRGYEQYF.

To note about this clone: A junction boundary mismatches the germline segment, possibly from a read error. This chain links TRBV15 with TRBJ2-7, with a weak D call TRBD1 (5 bases). This CDR3 has 12 residues. CDR1 and CDR2 (germline): LNHNV, YYDKDF (reference sequence). The CDR3 reads CATSGDSYEQYF. CDR3 bases: TGTGCCACCAGCGGAGACAGCTACGAGCAGTACTTC.

The genes are TRBV27 and TRBJ1-1; D gene uncertain. The CDR3 is 13 residues long. Deletions cut 3 bases from V and 4 bases from J, with 9 bases between. Germline V CDR1 and CDR2: MNHEY, SMNVEV (reference sequence). CDR3 bases: TGTGCCAGCAGTTTCGCCTCCAGCACTGAAGCTTTCTTT. Amino acids: CASSFASSTEAFF.

This rearrangement joins TRBV2 to TRBJ2-5, with TRBD1 matching 7 bases. Germline-derived CDR1 and CDR2 are SNHLY and FYNNEI. The CDR3 covers 14 residues. V trimming: 9 bases; J trimming: 2 bases; junction bases outside the gene matches: 9. CDR3 protein: CARATGTEQETQYF. The CDR3 DNA is TGTGCCAGAGCGACCGGGACAGAGCAAGAGACCCAGTACTTC.

The CDR3 DNA follows: TGTGCCAGCAGTTTTCCCGGGAACACTGAAGCTTTCTTT. Encoded protein: CASSFPGNTEAFF. The V and J genes are TRBV6-2 or TRBV6-3 and TRBJ1-1; unclear D gene. The CDR3 contains 13 residues. Per the germline V gene, CDR1 is MNHEY and CDR2 is SVGEGT. V was shortened by 4 bases and J by 1 base, with 7 bases between the two germline ends.

This clone was picked up many times. The V call is TRBV7-3, the J call TRBJ1-1; D may be TRBD1 (6 bases). The germline gives CDR1 SGHTA, CDR2 FQGTGA. This CDR3 contains 13 residues. V lost 2 bases and J lost 6, with 10 bases in between. The CDR3 DNA sequence: TGTGCCAGCAGCTTACAACAGGGCTCTGAAGCTTTCTTT. The encoded protein is CASSLQQGSEAFF. The variable domain in full, with the rest retrieved from reference TRBV7-3 and TRBJ1-1, is GAGVSQTPSNKVTEKGKYVELRCDPISGHTALYWYRQSLGQGPEFLIYFQGTGAADDSGLPNDRFFAVRPEGSVSTLKIQRTERGDSAVYLCASSLQQGSEAFFGQGTRLTVV.

The chain has TRBV7-6 and TRBJ2-1; 7 nucleotides agree with TRBD1. With 2 bases clipped from V and 5 bases from J, the junction kept 6 bases outside the gene matches. Germline-derived CDR1 and CDR2 are SGHVS and FNYEAQ. The CDR3 has 15 residues. The CDR3 bases are TGTGCCAGCAGCTTAATTGGGACAGAGGACAATGAGCAGTTCTTC. Amino acids: CASSLIGTEDNEQFF.